This T cell receptor (beta chain) emerged from a study of blood T cell repertoires in COVID-19. In germline, CDR1 is SGHNT, CDR2 YYREEE (reference sequence). V lost 7 bases to trimming and J lost 3 bases, with 18 bases between them. The CDR3 has 15 residues. Individuals aged 18 to 89 years were recruited from some 26 US areas. Symptom resolution, clearance, or two negative PCRs marked donors in Cohort 3 as recovered. Original processing notes: Amplification of reference gene primers provided the estimated nucleated cell counts. Produced via immunoSEQ multiplex PCR; TCRdb's table is partial and in-frame only. V and J calls and clone size are copied from that table; D and trimming were computed from the DNA. The sample holds 250,000 or so clones; approximately 84% are singletons and the top ten take more than 3%.

The sample was PBMCs or T cells enriched from blood (not recorded which). The sequence was obtained from a man in his forties or fifties who had recovered from COVID-19. This chain links TRBV5-4 with TRBJ2-3, with D possibly TRBD2 on 7 matching bases. CDR3 coding DNA: TGTGCCAGCGTCGAAGCGGGACAAGATACAGATACGCAGTATTTT. This translates into CASVEAGQDTDTQYF.